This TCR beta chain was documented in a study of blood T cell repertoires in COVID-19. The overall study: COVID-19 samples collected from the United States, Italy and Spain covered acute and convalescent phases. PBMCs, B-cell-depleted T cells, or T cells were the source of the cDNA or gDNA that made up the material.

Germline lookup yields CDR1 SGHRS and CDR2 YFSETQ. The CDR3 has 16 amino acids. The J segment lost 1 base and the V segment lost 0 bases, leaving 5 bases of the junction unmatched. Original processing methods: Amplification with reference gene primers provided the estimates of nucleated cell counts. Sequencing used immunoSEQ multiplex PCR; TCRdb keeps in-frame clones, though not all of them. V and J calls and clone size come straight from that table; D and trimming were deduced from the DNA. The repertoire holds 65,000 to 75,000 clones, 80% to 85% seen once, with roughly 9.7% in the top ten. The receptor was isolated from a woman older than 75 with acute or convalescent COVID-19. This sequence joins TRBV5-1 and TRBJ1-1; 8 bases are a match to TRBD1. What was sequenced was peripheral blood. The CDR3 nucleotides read TGCGCCAGCAGCTTGGTACCGCAGGGGGCGAACACTGAAGCTTTCTTT. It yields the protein CASSLVPQGANTEAFF.